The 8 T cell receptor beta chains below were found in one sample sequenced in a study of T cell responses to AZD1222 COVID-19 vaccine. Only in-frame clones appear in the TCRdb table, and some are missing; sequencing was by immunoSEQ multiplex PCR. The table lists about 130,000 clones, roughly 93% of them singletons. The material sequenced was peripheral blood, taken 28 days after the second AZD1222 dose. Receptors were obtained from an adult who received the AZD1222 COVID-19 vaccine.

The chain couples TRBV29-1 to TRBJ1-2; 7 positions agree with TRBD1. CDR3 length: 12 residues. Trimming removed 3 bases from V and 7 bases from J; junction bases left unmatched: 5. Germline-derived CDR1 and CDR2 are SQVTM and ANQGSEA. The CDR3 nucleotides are TGCAGCGTTGATGACAGGGTTCTTGGCTACACCTTC. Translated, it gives CSVDDRVLGYTF.

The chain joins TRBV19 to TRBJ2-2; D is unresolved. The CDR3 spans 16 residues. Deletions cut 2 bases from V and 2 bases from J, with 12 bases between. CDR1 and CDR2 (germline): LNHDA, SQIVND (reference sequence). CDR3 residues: CASSISIFVNTGELFF. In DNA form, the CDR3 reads TGTGCCAGTAGTATATCGATATTTGTTAACACCGGGGAGCTGTTTTTT. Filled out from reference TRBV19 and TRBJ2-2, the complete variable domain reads DGGITQSPKYLFRKEGQNVTLSCEQNLNHDAMYWYRQDPGQGLRLIYYSQIVNDFQKGDIAEGYSVSREKKESFPLTVTSAQKNPTAFYLCASSISIFVNTGELFFGEGSRLTVL.

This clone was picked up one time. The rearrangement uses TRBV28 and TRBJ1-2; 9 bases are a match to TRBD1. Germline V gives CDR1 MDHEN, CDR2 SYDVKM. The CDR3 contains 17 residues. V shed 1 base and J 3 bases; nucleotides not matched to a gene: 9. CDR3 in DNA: TGTGCCAGCAGTTTATTCTCTCGGACAGGGGACCACTATGGCTACACCTTC. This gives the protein CASSLFSRTGDHYGYTF.

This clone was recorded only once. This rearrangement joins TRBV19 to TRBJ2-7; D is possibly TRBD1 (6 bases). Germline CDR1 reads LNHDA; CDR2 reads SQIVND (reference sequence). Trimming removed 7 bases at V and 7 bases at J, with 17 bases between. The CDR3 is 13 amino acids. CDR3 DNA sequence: TGTGCCAGTACCGTTGGGGGCGCAGGGGAGCAGTACTTC. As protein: CASTVGGAGEQYF.

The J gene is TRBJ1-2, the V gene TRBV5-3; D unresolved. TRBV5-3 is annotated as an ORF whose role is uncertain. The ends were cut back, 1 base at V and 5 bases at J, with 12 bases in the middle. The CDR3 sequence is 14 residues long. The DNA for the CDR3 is TGTGCCAGAAGCTTGTGTCCGGGTAGGTATGGCTACACCTTC. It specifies CARSLCPGRYGYTF.

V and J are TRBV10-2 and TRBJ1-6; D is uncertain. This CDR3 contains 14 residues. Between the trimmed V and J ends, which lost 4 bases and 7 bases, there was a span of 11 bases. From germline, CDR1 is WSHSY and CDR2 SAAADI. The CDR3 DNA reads TGCGCCAGCAGTGGAGGCAGCAACAATTCACCCCTCCACTTT. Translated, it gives CASSGGSNNSPLHF.

The CDR3 DNA follows: TGTGCCAGCAGCGTTGGGGGAGGGAGTGGATTCTCTGGGGCCAACGTCCTGACTTTC. Residues: CASSVGGGSGFSGANVLTF. This chain uses TRBV28 with TRBJ2-6; TRBD2 agrees at 7 bases. This CDR3 is built from 19 residues. V was clipped by 6 bases and J by 0 bases; unmatched bases: 14. CDR1 and CDR2 (germline): MDHEN, SYDVKM.

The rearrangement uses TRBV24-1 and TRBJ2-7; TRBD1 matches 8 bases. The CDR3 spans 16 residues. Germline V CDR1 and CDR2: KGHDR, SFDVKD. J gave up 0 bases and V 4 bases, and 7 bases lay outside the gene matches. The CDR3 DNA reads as TGTGCCACCAGTGAGACCGGGACAGGCAGCTCCTACGAGCAGTACTTC. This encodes CATSETGTGSSYEQYF.